This T cell receptor beta chain was observed in a study of early T cells in non-severe SARS-CoV-2 infection. Study information: From unsorted whole blood, bulk RNA was sequenced, and the chains remained unpaired. Regarding the study as a whole: Sequences matched to VDJdb favored anti-spike CD8 responses, while private and CD4 specificities were missed.

This CDR3 has 14 residues. Trimming stripped 0 bases from V and 10 bases from J, with 13 bases between. Germline V gives CDR1 LGHNA, CDR2 YNFKEQ. The TCR library protocol was used to attach unique molecular identifiers. These identifiers were attached to individual cDNA molecules. One entry per CDR3 protein, called by TCRdb with MiXCR from the 5' RACE reads. Here the sample spans tens of thousands of distinct CDR3 sequences, about 8.9% being singletons. This clonotype appeared many times. The antigen is unknown. This TCR was recovered from an adult who was a healthcare worker with PCR-confirmed SARS-CoV-2 infection or an uninfected control (not recorded which). Specimen: whole blood. The chain couples TRBV4-2 to TRBJ2-1; unclear D gene. CDR3 in DNA: TGTGCCAGCAGCCAAGATCGGAACCCTGGGGAGCAGTTCTTC. It translates to CASSQDRNPGEQFF.